This T cell receptor (beta chain) comes out of a study of blood T cell repertoires in COVID-19. In the study overall: The United States, Italy and Spain supplied acute and convalescent COVID-19 samples. The analysed material was cDNA or gDNA that came from T cells, B-cell-depleted T cells, or PBMCs.

The CDR3 length is 16 residues. Germline CDR1 and CDR2: LNHDA and SQIVND (reference sequence). V dropped 5 bases and J dropped 3; count of bases not matched to a gene: 10. Method: immunoSEQ multiplex PCR; TCRdb's copy keeps in-frame clones and lacks some. The table includes approximately 100,000 clones, more than 75% detected once. V gene TRBV19 combines with J gene TRBJ2-7; 10 bases fit TRBD2. This clonotype originated in a man aged 45-65 years with acute or convalescent COVID-19. The sample comprised peripheral blood. The CDR3 loop reads CASSSGRTSGNYEQYF. CDR3 coding DNA: TGTGCCAGTAGTTCTGGGAGGACTAGCGGCAACTACGAGCAGTACTTC.